This T cell receptor (beta chain) comes out of a study of CD4+ T cells in melanoma. Clones were sequenced by immunoSEQ multiplex PCR, and TCRdb holds only the in-frame ones, with some missing. The table shows some 15,000 clones, with 63% occurring only once. With V trimmed by 4 bases and J by 2 bases, 9 bases remained unmatched. CDR3 length: 15 residues. CDR1 is SGDLS and CDR2 is YYNGEE in the germline V gene. The TCR sequence derives from a human donor with melanoma. Sequencing used cells from a culture (not recorded whether cultured in vitro). The rearrangement uses TRBV9 and TRBJ2-7, with 7 bases lining up with TRBD2. CDR3 DNA sequence: TGTGCCAGCAGCCCCCGCGGAGCGGGGCCCTACGAGCAGTACTTC. This codes for CASSPRGAGPYEQYF. The full variable domain, its missing parts supplied by reference TRBV9 and TRBJ2-7, is DSGVTQTPKHLITATGQRVTLRCSPRSGDLSVYWYQQSLDQGLQFLIQYYNGEERAKGNILERFSAQQFPDLHSELNLSSLELGDSALYFCASSPRGAGPYEQYFGPGTRLTVT.